Given below is one T cell receptor (beta chain) in context. These data are taken from a study of OX40 agonist ivuxolimab in advanced cancers. Overall study: Intravenous ivuxolimab at 0.01 to 10 mg/kg was given to patients every 2 weeks. The group had a mean age of roughly 56 years, ranged from 23 to 79, and was roughly 80% male. Partial responses were seen in three patients, one with hepatocellular carcinoma and two with cutaneous melanoma.

This CDR3 contains 15 residues. Germline V gene sequence: CDR1 MGHRA, CDR2 YSYEKL. Trimming took off 3 bases at V and 1 base at J, with 9 bases between the two ends. Sequencing was performed with immunoSEQ multiplex PCR; in TCRdb, only in-frame clones are kept and a portion is missing. Of about 20,000 clones in the sample, 80% to 90% were seen once. The clonotype was recovered from an adult with an advanced solid tumor such as melanoma, head and neck, liver or kidney cancer. The sample in question was CD4+ or CD8+ T cells sorted from blood, obtained in a trial of the OX40 agonist ivuxolimab. The chain uses TRBV4-1 and TRBJ2-2, with D maybe TRBD1 (6 bases). The CDR3 DNA is TGCGCCAGCAGCCACTCACAGGGGAACACCGGGGAGCTGTTTTTT. It yields the protein CASSHSQGNTGELFF.